This T cell receptor beta chain was recovered during a study of memory CD4+ T cells and cytomegalovirus serostatus. Study summary: Of the healthy Belgian adults, 9 were CMV seropositive and approximately 25 seronegative. Whole-study findings and limits: Each of roughly 65 CMV-associated TCRbeta sequences occurred in one to five individuals. Suggested: most of the CMV-linked TCR signature lies in CD4+ memory cells.

The sort gate was single viable CD3+CD4+CD8-CD45RO+ cells for memory CD4+ T cells. Donors' CMV status reflects serum IgG against pp150, pp28, p38, p52. Some clones are missing from TCRdb's copy, which holds only in-frame ones; the method was immunoSEQ multiplex PCR. The sample has roughly 84,000 clones, approximately 84% seen once; the top ten hold around 0.77%. This clone appeared a few times. Its antigen is unidentified. This receptor was obtained from an adult in good health and CMV-seronegative. Sequenced sample: memory CD4+ T cells from blood.

The CDR3 region has the DNA TGTGCCAGCAGTTTGACTAATCTAGGCTCACCCCTCCACTTT. Its protein product is CASSLTNLGSPLHF. V usage is TRBV28 and J usage is TRBJ1-6, with D hard to call. The CDR3 has 14 amino acids. Germline CDR1 MDHEN, CDR2 SYDVKM. Trimming removed 3 bases at V and 10 bases at J, with 13 bases between.